The clone carrying this T cell receptor beta chain has just one count. The antigen is undetermined. This sample stems from a study of beta chain features in type 1 diabetes. Overall study context: The study examined about 100,000,000 sorted cells across all samples.

The study reverse transcribed the entire isolated RNA, so it sequenced expressed TCRB transcripts. The data were produced by immunoSEQ multiplex PCR, yet TCRdb's version contains in-frame clones alone and is incomplete. The sample includes approximately 170,000 clones, 6% to 9% of them seen just once. CD4+ cells of the naive, central memory, regulatory and stem cell-like memory types were sorted via CD45RO/CCR7/CD25/CD127/CD95/CD27. The CDR3 has 16 residues. The germline V gene encodes CDR1 SGDLS and CDR2 YYNGEE. Trimming cost V 4 bases and J 9 bases, with 23 bases left between them. Findings of the study overall: Shortening of TCRB CDR3s, moderate but significant, appeared in all four CD4+ subsets of Type 1 diabetes patients. Cells that show high TCR expression could be over-represented by cDNA sequencing.

This chain joins TRBV9 and TRBJ1-3, with D perhaps matching TRBD1 (6 bases). Sequenced: central memory CD4+ T cells from blood. This clonotype originated in a man younger than 30 with type 1 diabetes. CDR3 sequence: CASSPDGGASRATIYF. The CDR3 region has the DNA TGTGCCAGCAGCCCAGACGGGGGGGCCTCGCGTGCCACCATATATTTT.